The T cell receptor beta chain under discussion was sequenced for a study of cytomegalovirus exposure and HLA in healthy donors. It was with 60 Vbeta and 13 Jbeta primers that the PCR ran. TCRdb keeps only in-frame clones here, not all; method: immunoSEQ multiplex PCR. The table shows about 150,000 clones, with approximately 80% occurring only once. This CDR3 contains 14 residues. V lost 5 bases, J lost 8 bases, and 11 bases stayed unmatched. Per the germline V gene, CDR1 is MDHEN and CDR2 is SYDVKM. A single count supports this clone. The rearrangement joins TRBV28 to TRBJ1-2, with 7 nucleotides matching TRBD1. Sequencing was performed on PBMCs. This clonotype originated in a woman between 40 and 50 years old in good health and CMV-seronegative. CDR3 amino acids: CASSPWDSPGGYTF. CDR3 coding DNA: TGTGCCAGCAGTCCCTGGGACAGCCCCGGCGGCTACACCTTC.